This T cell receptor (beta chain) was captured by sequencing in a study of T cells expressing NK-cell markers. Study context: It was sorted CD3+CD56-NKG2C+, CD3+CD56+NKG2C- and CD3+CD56+NKG2C+ T cells that provided the TCR beta repertoires.

The authors generated TCR beta cDNA through 5'RACE template switching with UMIs. From the 5' RACE reads, TCRdb lists one entry per CDR3 protein and no DNA. Its table records 250,000 to 300,000 distinct CDR3 sequences. Germline CDR1 and CDR2: LNHDA and SQIVND (reference sequence). This CDR3 is 13 amino acids long. Sequenced sample: blood T cells: a sorted CD56 or NKG2C T cell subset, CD4+ or CD8+ T cells, or bulk PBMC T cells (not recorded which). The receptor's source is a woman aged 18-70 years in good health. J is TRBJ2-2 and V is TRBV19; no DNA is available, so the TRBD1 call from TCRdb remains unchecked. CDR3 residues: CASSIRTDGELFF.